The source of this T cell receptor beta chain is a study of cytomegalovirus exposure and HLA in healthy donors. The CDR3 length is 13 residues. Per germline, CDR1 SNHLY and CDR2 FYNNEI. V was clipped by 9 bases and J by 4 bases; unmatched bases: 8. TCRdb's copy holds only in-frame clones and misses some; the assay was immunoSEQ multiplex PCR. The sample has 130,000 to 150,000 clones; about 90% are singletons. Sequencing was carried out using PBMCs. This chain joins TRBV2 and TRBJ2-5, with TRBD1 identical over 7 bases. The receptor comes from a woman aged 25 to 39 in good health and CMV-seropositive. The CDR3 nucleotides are TGTGCCAGTCAGGGGGAAGGCCGAGAGACCCAGTACTTC. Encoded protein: CASQGEGRETQYF.